This TCR beta chain stems from a study of T-cell memory formation after mild COVID-19 (dated by TCRdb to about 2021). Regarding the study in general: Most TCR sequence clusters were specific to one of the two donors. In a couple of donors, T-cell clones that expanded and contracted after mild COVID-19 were tracked by sequencing TCRalpha and TCRbeta repertoires over time. Two young, previously healthy adult volunteers, one female and one male, were included in the cohort. The paper's findings and limits, for the study overall: Clones that contracted from day 15 to 85 showed balanced CD4/CD8 phenotypes, whereas a second wave of clones that expanded from day 15 to 37 leaned towards CD4+. Some responding clones were found in pre-infection memory, which suggests that pre-existing cross-reactive memory T cells took part in the SARS-CoV-2 response. SARS-CoV-2 specificity of the second-wave clones peaking on day 37 was not confirmed. The study included only two mild cases, and larger cohorts that include severe cases with pre-infection samples were judged to be necessary. Contracting CD4+ clones appeared mostly in the CM and EM memory subsets, whereas CD8+ clones were enriched in EMRA.

Data came from an Illumina NovaSeq 6000. cDNA libraries for TCRalpha and TCRbeta were prepared by 5'RACE using constant-segment primers, with sample barcodes and unique molecular identifiers added. RNA was extracted from every sample with Trizol reagent. Libraries were amplified in two PCR steps, with a second sample barcode and Illumina TruSeq adapters added in the second step. Libraries were sequenced on an Illumina NovaSeq with 2 x 150 bp paired-end reads. The original pipeline was this. With migec v1.2.7, reads were demultiplexed and then collapsed into UMI-guided consensus sequences. With mixcr v2.1.11, UMI consensuses were aligned to TRA and TRB V and J templates and assembled into clonotypes. A clonotype was counted as expanded or contracted only if both edgeR and NoisET called the change significant, with noise models trained on biological replicates. For edgeR calls, the cutoffs were a false discovery rate-adjusted p below 0.01 and a log2 fold-change threshold of 1. As an exploratory analysis of dynamics, max-normalized trajectories of the 1000 most abundant clonotypes were examined with PCA combined with hierarchical clustering. Each responding clone was given a CD4 or CD8 phenotype based on the CD4+ and CD8+ repertoires, which had been sequenced separately. TCRdb applied fastp at Q25 and MiXCR to the public reads, then kept only in-frame beta chains. A single entry per CDR3 protein holds the most common genes and DNA from its merged rows. None of the V and J calls come from the authors' own analysis; TCRdb made them. The sample table records approximately 260,000 distinct CDR3 sequences; about a sixth of these occur just once. Clones ranked in the top ten supply about 23% of the sample.

Ficoll-Paque density gradient centrifugation was used to isolate PBMCs. This clonotype was picked up a small number of times. What antigen it recognizes has not been identified. Nothing much larger sits one base from this clone, and base qualities are not available. The V end loses 4 bases and the J end loses 0 bases, and a stretch of 7 bases separates them. The CDR3 runs 15 residues from the cysteine to the phenylalanine. Of the read, only the CDR3 DNA is kept; its 45 bases are in frame from base 1. Reading the germline V gene (reference sequence) gives CDR1 MNHNY and CDR2 SVGAGI. This clonotype was obtained from a man between 18 and 35 years old who had mild COVID-19 (a few samples of this study predate the infection). The sample titles of this study are shuffled in the database, so cell type and time point are left out; the donor was told from shared clones. This chain is built from TRBV6-6 and TRBJ2-6; perhaps TRBD2 is the D gene, with 5 bases matching. Source material: PBMCs or a T cell subset sorted from them (not recorded which). The DNA sequence follows: TGTGCCAGCAGTTCCCGGGACTCTGGGGCCAACGTCCTGACTTTC. Translated, it reads CASSSRDSGANVLTF.